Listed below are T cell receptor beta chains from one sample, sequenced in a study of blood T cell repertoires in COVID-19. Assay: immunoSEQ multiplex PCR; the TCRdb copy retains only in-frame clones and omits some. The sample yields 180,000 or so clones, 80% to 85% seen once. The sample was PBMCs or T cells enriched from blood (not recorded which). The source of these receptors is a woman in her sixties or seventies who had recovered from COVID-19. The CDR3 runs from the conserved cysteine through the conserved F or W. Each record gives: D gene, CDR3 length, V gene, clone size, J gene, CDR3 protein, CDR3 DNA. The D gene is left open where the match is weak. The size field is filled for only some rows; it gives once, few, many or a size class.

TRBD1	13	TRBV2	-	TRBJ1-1	CANLDRVDTEAFF	TGTGCCAACTTGGACAGGGTGGACACTGAAGCTTTCTTT
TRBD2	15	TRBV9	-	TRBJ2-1	CASSPGGNSYNEQFF	TGTGCCAGCAGCCCCGGGGGGAACTCCTACAATGAGCAGTTCTTC
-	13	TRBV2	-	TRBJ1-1	CASRFRVSTEAFF	TGTGCCAGCAGATTCAGGGTGAGCACTGAAGCTTTCTTT
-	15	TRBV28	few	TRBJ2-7	CASRLRGKGSYEQYF	TGTGCCAGCAGGCTCCGGGGGAAAGGCTCCTACGAGCAGTACTTC
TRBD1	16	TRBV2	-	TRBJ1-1	CASSGQGWGANTEAFF	TGTGCCAGCAGTGGACAGGGTTGGGGGGCAAACACTGAAGCTTTCTTT
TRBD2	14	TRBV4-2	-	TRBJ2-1	CASSISGSYNEQFF	TGTGCCAGCAGCATTAGCGGGTCCTACAATGAGCAGTTCTTC
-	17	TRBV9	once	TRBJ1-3	CASSGLQGAHVGNTIYF	TGTGCCAGCAGCGGACTACAGGGTGCGCATGTCGGAAACACCATATATTTT
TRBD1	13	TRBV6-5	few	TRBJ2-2	CASRGQASGELFF	TGTGCCAGCAGGGGACAGGCGTCCGGGGAGCTGTTTTTT
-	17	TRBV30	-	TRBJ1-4	CAWSFDRAGGTNEKLFF	TGTGCCTGGAGTTTCGACCGAGCGGGAGGAACTAATGAAAAACTGTTTTTT
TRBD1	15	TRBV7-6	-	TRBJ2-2	CASSPRTGRFGELFF	TGTGCCAGCAGCCCCCGGACAGGGCGATTCGGGGAGCTGTTTTTT
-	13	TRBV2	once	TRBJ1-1	CASRRQMNTEAFF	TGTGCCAGCAGGAGGCAGATGAACACTGAAGCTTTCTTT
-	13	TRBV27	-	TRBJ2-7	CASSLSPSYEQYF	TGTGCCAGCAGTTTATCTCCATCCTACGAGCAGTACTTC
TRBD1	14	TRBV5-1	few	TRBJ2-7	CASSLAGTGDEQYF	TGCGCCAGCAGCTTGGCAGGTACAGGGGACGAGCAGTACTTC
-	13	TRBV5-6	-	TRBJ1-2	CASRETENYGYTF	TGTGCCAGCAGGGAGACGGAGAACTATGGCTACACCTTC
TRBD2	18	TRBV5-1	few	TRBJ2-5	CASSFTPGLAGGQETQYF	TGCGCCAGCAGCTTTACCCCGGGACTAGCGGGAGGCCAAGAGACCCAGTACTTC
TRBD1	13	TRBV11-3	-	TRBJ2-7	CASSFDRGYEQYF	TGTGCCAGCAGCTTTGACAGGGGCTACGAGCAGTACTTC
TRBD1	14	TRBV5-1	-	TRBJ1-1	CASSLLQGGTEAFF	TGCGCCAGCAGCTTGCTTCAGGGGGGCACTGAAGCTTTCTTT
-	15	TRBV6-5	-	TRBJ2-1	CASRAGNGRSNEQFF	TGTGCCAGCAGGGCGGGGAACGGACGGAGCAATGAGCAGTTCTTC
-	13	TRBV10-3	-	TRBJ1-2	CAISEGHNYGYTF	TGTGCCATCAGTGAGGGCCATAACTATGGCTACACCTTC
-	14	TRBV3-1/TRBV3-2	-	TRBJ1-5	CASSLRAEGAPQHF	TGTGCCAGCAGCTTAAGGGCGGAGGGTGCGCCCCAGCATTTT
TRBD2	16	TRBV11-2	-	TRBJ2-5	CASSSRRLAPGETQYF	TGTGCCAGCAGCTCCCGACGACTAGCGCCGGGGGAGACCCAGTACTTC
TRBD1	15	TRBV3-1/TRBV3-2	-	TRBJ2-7	CASSRGTAGTYEQYF	TGTGCCAGCAGCCGGGGGACAGCCGGTACCTACGAGCAGTACTTC
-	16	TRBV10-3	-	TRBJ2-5	CAISESGPILAETQYF	TGTGCCATCAGTGAGTCGGGCCCCATATTAGCGGAGACCCAGTACTTC
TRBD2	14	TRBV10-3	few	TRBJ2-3	CAIAGSGGGDTQYF	TGTGCCATCGCGGGAAGCGGGGGGGGAGATACGCAGTATTTT
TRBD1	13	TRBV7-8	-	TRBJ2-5	CASSSTGMETQYF	TGTGCCAGCAGCTCGACAGGGATGGAGACCCAGTACTTC
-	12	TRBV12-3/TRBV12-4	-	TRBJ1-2	CASSPRNYGYTF	TGTGCCAGTTCCCCGAGGAACTATGGCTACACCTTC
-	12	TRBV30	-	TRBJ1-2	CAWSGGGYGYTF	TGTGCCTGGAGTGGGGGGGGCTATGGCTACACCTTC
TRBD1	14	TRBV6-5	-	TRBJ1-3	CASRGQTSGNTIYF	TGTGCCAGCCGGGGACAGACCTCTGGAAACACCATATATTTT
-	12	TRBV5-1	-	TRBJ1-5	CASTEGFQPQHF	TGCGCCAGCACGGAGGGTTTTCAGCCCCAGCATTTT
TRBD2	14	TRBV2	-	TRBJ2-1	CASDPGGPDNEQFF	TGTGCCAGCGACCCGGGAGGGCCCGACAATGAGCAGTTCTTC
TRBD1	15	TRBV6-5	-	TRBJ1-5	CASRVQGISNQPQHF	TGTGCCAGCAGAGTACAGGGGATTAGCAATCAGCCCCAGCATTTT
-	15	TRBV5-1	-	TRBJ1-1	CASSLEERLNTEAFF	TGCGCCAGCAGCTTGGAGGAGAGGTTGAACACTGAAGCTTTCTTT
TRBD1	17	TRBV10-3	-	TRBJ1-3	CAISSSPPDRAGNTIYF	TGTGCCATCAGTTCGAGCCCCCCAGACAGGGCAGGAAACACCATATATTTT
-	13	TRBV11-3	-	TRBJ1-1	CASSVTTNTEAFF	TGTGCCAGCAGCGTGACAACAAACACTGAAGCTTTCTTT
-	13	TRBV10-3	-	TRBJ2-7	CAISHRQDYEQYF	TGTGCCATCAGTCACCGACAGGACTACGAGCAGTACTTC
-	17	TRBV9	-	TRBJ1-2	CASSTRLSGADIDGYTF	TGTGCCAGCAGCACACGACTATCGGGCGCCGACATTGATGGCTACACCTTC
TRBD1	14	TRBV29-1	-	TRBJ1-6	CSVRVGQGGAPLHF	TGCAGCGTTCGTGTCGGGCAGGGGGGTGCACCCCTCCACTTT